This T cell receptor beta chain came from a study of T cells in Graves' hyperthyroidism and ophthalmopathy. Study observations and caveats: Among thyroid clonotypes expanded above 0.001, most also appeared in blood.

As for this clonotype: Its antigen is as yet unknown.

TCR beta CDR3 regions were amplified from RNA transcripts. Researchers ran a first-round RT-PCR on the TCR CDR3 using the HTBI primer set. TCRdb reanalysed the multiplex PCR reads using MiXCR and keeps one entry per CDR3 protein. This sample has 300,000 to 450,000 distinct CDR3 sequences; 15% to 20% occur once, and the top ten carry 35% to 50%. Looked up from germline, CDR1 is MNHNS and CDR2 is SASEGT. The CDR3 length is 12 residues. V was pared by 6 bases and J by 7 bases, with 10 bases between. Each diagnosis drew on symptoms, thyroxine, TRAb, thyroid ultrasound and orbital computed tomography findings. A roughly 10 ml volume of fresh peripheral blood provided the PBMCs.

Specimen: blood. This receptor was obtained from a man aged 18 to 29 with Graves' ophthalmopathy. The chain carries TRBV6-1 and TRBJ2-1; D may be TRBD1 (5 bases). CDR3 loop: CASRDITNEQFF. In nucleotides, the CDR3 is TGTGCCAGCAGGGACATAACTAATGAGCAGTTCTTC.